The subject of this entry is one TCR beta chain. No antigen is known for it. The data originate from a study of CD4+ T cells in melanoma. Regarding the study as a whole: In melanoma, neoantigen-specific CD4+ T cells reportedly differed in differentiation state.

The data were produced by immunoSEQ multiplex PCR, yet TCRdb's version contains in-frame clones alone and is incomplete. The sample consists of roughly 150,000 clones, approximately 91% of them appearing once. Germline lookup yields CDR1 MNHEY and CDR2 SVGAGI. V gave up 6 bases and J gave up 3 bases, with 15 bases separating them. This CDR3 comprises 15 residues. The chain has TRBV6-5 and TRBJ1-5, with TRBD1 as a possible D gene (5 bases). The receptor was isolated from a human donor with melanoma. DNA for the CDR3: TGTGCCAGCAGCTCACGGACTGGGGCCAATCAGCCCCAGCATTTT. It encodes CASSSRTGANQPQHF.